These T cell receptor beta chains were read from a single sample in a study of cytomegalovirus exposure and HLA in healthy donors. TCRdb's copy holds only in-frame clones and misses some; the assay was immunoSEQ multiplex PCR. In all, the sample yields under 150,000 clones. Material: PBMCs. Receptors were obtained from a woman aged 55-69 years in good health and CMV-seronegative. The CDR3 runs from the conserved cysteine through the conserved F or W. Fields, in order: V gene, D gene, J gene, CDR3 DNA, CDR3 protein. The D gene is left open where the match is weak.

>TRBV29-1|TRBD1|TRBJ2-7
TGCAGCGTTGAAAACAGGGGGTACGAGCAGTACTTC
CSVENRGYEQYF
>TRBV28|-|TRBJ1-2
TGTGCCAGCAGTCCCATAGTGGGGCCTGGCTACACCTTC
CASSPIVGPGYTF
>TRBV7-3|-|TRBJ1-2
TGTGCCAGCAGCTTAAGGGGGCGGGCAGACTATGGCTACACCTTC
CASSLRGRADYGYTF
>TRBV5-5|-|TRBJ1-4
TGTGCCAGCAGCTTCGGGGTCTCTAATGAAAAACTGTTTTTT
CASSFGVSNEKLFF
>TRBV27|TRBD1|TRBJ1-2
TGTGCCAGCAGTACCGGGACAGGCCCTAACTATGGCTACACCTTC
CASSTGTGPNYGYTF
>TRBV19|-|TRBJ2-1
TGTGCCAGTAGTCAGGGTGGTGAGCAGTTCTTC
CASSQGGEQFF
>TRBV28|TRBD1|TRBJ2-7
TGTGCCAGCAGTTCTCCGGGACAGGGTTCCTACGAGCAGTACTTC
CASSSPGQGSYEQYF
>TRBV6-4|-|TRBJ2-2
TGTGCCAGCAGGATGGTGGCAGGGGGGACCGGGGAGCTGTTTTTT
CASRMVAGGTGELFF
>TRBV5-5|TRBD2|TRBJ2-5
TGTGCCAGCAGCTTGGCCGGGGGGGAGACCCAGTACTTC
CASSLAGGETQYF
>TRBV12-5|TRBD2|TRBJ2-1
TGTGCTAGTGGTTTGGTTCGCGGGCTAGCGGATTACAATGAGCAGTTCTTC
CASGLVRGLADYNEQFF
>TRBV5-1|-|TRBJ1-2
TGCGCCAGCAGCAGAGGACAGTGGAACTATGGCTACACCTTC
CASSRGQWNYGYTF
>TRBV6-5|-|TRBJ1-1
TGTGCCAGCAGTTACTCTTACAGGGTATCCACTGAAGCTTTCTTT
CASSYSYRVSTEAFF
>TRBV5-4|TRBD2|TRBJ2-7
TGTGCCAGCAGCTTGTTGGGGGAGGGTACCTACGAGCAGTACTTC
CASSLLGEGTYEQYF
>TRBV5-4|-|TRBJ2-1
TGTGCCAGCAGCTTACCGGGCTCCAGGGGCAATGAGCAGTTCTTC
CASSLPGSRGNEQFF
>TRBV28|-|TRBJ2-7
TGTGCCAGCAGTTTTGGGGCCCTCCCACAGGGTATCCCTTACGAGCAGTACTTC
CASSFGALPQGIPYEQYF
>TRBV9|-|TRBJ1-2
TGTGCCAGCAGCGTAGACAGGAAGTATGGCTACACCTTC
CASSVDRKYGYTF
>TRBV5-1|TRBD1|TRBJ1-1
TGCGCCAGCAGCCCCGGACAGGGGGCGGGGAACACTGAAGCTTTCTTT
CASSPGQGAGNTEAFF
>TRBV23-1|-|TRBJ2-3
TGCGCCAGCAGTCAATTAAAGGGGTCTCGCACAGATACGCAGTATTTT
CASSQLKGSRTDTQYF
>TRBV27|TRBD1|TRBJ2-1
TGTGCCAGCAGCCCAGGGACAGGGGAGGTCTTC
CASSPGTGEVF
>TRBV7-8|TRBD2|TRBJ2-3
TGTGCCAGCATGACTAGCAGATTTAGCACAGATACGCAGTATTTT
CASMTSRFSTDTQYF
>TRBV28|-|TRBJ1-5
TGTGCCAGCAGTCTTACAGGTGATACAGGTTATAGCAATCAGCCCCAGCATTTT
CASSLTGDTGYSNQPQHF
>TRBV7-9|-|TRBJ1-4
TGTGCCAGCAGCTTAGGTTCAGGGACTCGTCCCCTCAATGAAAAACTGTTTTTT
CASSLGSGTRPLNEKLFF
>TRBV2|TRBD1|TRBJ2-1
TGTGCCAGCAGTGGGCCGGGACAGAGTGACAATGAGCAGTTCTTC
CASSGPGQSDNEQFF
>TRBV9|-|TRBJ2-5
TGTGCCAGCAGTGTTGGGGCGGGAAACCAAGAGACCCAGTACTTC
CASSVGAGNQETQYF
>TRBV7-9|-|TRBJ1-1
TGTGCCAGCAGCCAGACCAGGGTCTCGCACACTGAAGCTTTCTTT
CASSQTRVSHTEAFF
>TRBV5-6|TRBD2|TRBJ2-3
TGTGCCAGCAGCCCCTCGGGGGGGCCGGGAGATACGCAGTATTTT
CASSPSGGPGDTQYF
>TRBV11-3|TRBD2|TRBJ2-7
TGTGCCAGCAGCCCGGGGGGGACTAGCGGGAACGATGAGCAGTACTTC
CASSPGGTSGNDEQYF
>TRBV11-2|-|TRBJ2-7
TGTGCCAGCAGCTTGGGCAGGGCACAGTACTTC
CASSLGRAQYF
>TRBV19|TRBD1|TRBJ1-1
TGTGCCAGTAGGGACAGGGGGAACACTGAAGCTTTCTTT
CASRDRGNTEAFF
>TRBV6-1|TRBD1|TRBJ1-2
TGTGCCAGCAGTGCCGGGACAGGGAATGGCTACACCTTC
CASSAGTGNGYTF
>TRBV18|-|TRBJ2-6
TGTGCCAGCTCACTACAAGAATACTCTGGGGCCAACGTCCTGACTTTC
CASSLQEYSGANVLTF
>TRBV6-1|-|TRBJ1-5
TGTGCCAGCATCAAAGACTGGGGGGATCAGCCCCAGCATTTT
CASIKDWGDQPQHF
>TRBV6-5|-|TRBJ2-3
TGTGCCAGCAGTTACTCGATTCCCGGAGATACGCAGTATTTT
CASSYSIPGDTQYF
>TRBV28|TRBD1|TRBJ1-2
TGTGCCAGCAGTTCGACAGGGGTTGGCTACACCTTC
CASSSTGVGYTF
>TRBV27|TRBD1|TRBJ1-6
TGTGCCAGCAGTACACCGGGACAGGGGAATTCACCCCTCCACTTT
CASSTPGQGNSPLHF
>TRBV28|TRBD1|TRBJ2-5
TGTGCCAGCAGTTCCCCAGGGGGAATAGGTGAGACCCAGTACTTC
CASSSPGGIGETQYF
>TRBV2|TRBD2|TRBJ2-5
TGTGCCAGCATGGGACCGGGGGGGTTCTGGCAAGTAGAGACCCAGTACTTC
CASMGPGGFWQVETQYF
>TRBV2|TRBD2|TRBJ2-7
TGTGCCAGCAGTGATGGTAGCGGGGGGGTCGACGAGCAGTACTTC
CASSDGSGGVDEQYF
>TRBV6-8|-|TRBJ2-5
TGTGCCAGCCCTAGGGGGGGTGAAGAGACCCAGTACTTC
CASPRGGEETQYF
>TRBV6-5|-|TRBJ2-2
TGTGCCAGCAGTATCACAGGGTTTTTAGGCGGGGAGCTGTTTTTT
CASSITGFLGGELFF
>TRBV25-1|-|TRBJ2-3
TGTGCCAGCAGTGAATTCACAGGCCCCACAGATACGCAGTATTTT
CASSEFTGPTDTQYF
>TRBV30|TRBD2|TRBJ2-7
TGTGCCTGGAGTGTACGACTAGCGGGACTTTACTCCTACGAGCAGTACTTC
CAWSVRLAGLYSYEQYF
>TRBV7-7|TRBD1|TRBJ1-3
TGTGCTAGCAGCCACGCCCGCCTACAGGGGATTTTTGGAAACACCATATATTTT
CASSHARLQGIFGNTIYF
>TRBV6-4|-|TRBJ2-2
TGTGCCAGCAGTGCCGCCGGGACGAACACCGGGGAGCTGTTTTTT
CASSAAGTNTGELFF
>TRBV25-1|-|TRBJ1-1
TGTGCCAGCAGTTCTCAGCAGGGAAGGGGGACTGAAGCTTTCTTT
CASSSQQGRGTEAFF
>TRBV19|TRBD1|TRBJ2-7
TGTGCCAGTACCCCCGGGACAGGGGGCGCCGGTCCCCGCAACGAGCAGTACTTC
CASTPGTGGAGPRNEQYF
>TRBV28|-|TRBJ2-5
TGTGCCAGCAGTCTTGCGGGGGAGACCCAGTACTTC
CASSLAGETQYF
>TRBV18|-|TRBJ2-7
TGTGCCAGCTCACCACCGGGACACCTTGACGAGCAGTACTTC
CASSPPGHLDEQYF
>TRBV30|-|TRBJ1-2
TGTGCCTGGAGTGTGGCAGGGGCAGACTATGGCTACACCTTC
CAWSVAGADYGYTF
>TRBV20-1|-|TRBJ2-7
TGCAGTGCCAACAGAGTCGACGAGCAGTACTTC
CSANRVDEQYF
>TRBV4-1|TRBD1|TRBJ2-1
TGCGCCAGCAGCCTAAGACCGGGACAGACAGACTCCTACAATGAGCAGTTCTTC
CASSLRPGQTDSYNEQFF
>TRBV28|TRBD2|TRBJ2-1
TGTGCCAGCAGTTCAGGACTAGCGGGAAACTACAATGAGCAGTTCTTC
CASSSGLAGNYNEQFF
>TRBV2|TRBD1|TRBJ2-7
TGTGCCAGCAGAAGGGACAGCTCCTACGAGCAGTACTTC
CASRRDSSYEQYF